Here is one T cell receptor (beta chain) with its context. The antigen is undetermined. cDNA libraries for TRB were generated by 5' RACE incorporating UMI labels. Using the 5' RACE reads, TCRdb records one entry per CDR3 protein without DNA. With approximately 90,000 distinct CDR3 sequences in the sample, the ten largest clones hold 0.53%. This sample was taken from a study of CXCR3-negative and CXCR3-positive naive CD8 T cells. Findings of the study overall: Memory cells diverged, while naive CXCR3-positive and CXCR3-negative cells had similar TRBV-TRBJ usage. CXCR3-expressing naive cells carried TRB CDR3s more hydrophobic than those of CXCR3-negative naive cells.

Every individual CD8+ T cell subset underwent sorting in triplicate at more than 250,000 cells apiece. CDR3 length equals 13 residues. The germline CDR1 and CDR2 sequences are SEHNR and FQNEAQ (reference sequence). The source of this sequence is a human donor in good health. Some clones in this sample may be carry-over from other donors' samples. Sequencing used naive CXCR3+ CD8+ T cells from blood. Noted subset: CD45RO-CCR7+CD27+CD95- naive CD8+ T cells expressing CXCR3 (TNR3+). The chain employs TRBV7-9 and TRBJ1-1; TCRdb designates TRBD1, a call that cannot be tested without DNA. The CDR3 is CASSVDRAPEAFF.